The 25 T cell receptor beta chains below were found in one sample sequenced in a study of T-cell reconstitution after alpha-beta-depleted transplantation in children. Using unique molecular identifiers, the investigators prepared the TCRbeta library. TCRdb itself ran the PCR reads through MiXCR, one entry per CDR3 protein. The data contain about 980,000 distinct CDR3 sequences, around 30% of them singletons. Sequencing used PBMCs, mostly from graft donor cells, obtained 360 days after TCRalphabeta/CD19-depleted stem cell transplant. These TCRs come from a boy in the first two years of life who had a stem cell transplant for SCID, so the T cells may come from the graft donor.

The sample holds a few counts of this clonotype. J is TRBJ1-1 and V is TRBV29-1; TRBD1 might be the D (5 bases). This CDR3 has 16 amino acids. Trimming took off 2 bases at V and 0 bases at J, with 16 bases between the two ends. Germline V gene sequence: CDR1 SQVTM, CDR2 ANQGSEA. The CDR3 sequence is CSVESGKSTLNTEAFF. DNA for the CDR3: TGCAGCGTTGAATCAGGGAAATCTACATTGAACACTGAAGCTTTCTTT. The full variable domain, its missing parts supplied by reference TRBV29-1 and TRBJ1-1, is SAVISQKPSRDICQRGTSLTIQCQVDSQVTMMFWYRQQPGQSLTLIATANQGSEATYESGFVIDKFPISRPNLTFSTLTVSNMSPEDSSIYLCSVESGKSTLNTEAFFGQGTRLTVV.

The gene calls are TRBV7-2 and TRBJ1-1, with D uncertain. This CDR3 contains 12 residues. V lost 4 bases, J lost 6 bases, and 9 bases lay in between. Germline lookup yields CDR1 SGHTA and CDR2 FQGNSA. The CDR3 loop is CASSSPGPEAFF. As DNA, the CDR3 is TGTGCCAGCAGCTCGCCCGGCCCTGAAGCTTTCTTT.

CDR3 in DNA: TGTGCCAGCAGCTTAGGTCTATGGGACCCCACAGATACGCAGTATTTT. This translates into CASSLGLWDPTDTQYF. The chain recombines TRBV7-2 with TRBJ2-3, with D perhaps given as TRBD1 or TRBD2 (5 bases each). Germline V CDR1 and CDR2: SGHTA, FQGNSA. This CDR3 region has 16 residues. Trimming took off 1 base at V and 2 bases at J, with 13 bases between the two ends.

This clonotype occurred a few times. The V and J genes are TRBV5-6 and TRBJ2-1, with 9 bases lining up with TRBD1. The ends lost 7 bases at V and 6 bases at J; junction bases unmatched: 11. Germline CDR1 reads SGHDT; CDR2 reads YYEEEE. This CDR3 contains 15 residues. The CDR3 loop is CASHPQGANRNEQFF. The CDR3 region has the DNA TGTGCCAGCCATCCACAGGGGGCGAACCGCAATGAGCAGTTCTTC.

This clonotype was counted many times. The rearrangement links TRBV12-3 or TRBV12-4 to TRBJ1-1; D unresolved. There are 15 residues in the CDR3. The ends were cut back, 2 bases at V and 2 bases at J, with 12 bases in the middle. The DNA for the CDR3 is TGTGCCAGCAGTTTACGGCGGACGGCTAACACTGAAGCTTTCTTT. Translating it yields CASSLRRTANTEAFF.

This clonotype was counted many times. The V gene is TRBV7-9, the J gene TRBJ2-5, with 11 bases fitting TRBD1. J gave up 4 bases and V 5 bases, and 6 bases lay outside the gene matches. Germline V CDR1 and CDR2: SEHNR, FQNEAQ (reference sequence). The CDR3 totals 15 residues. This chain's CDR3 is CASSERTGGRETQYF. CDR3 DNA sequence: TGTGCCAGCAGCGAGAGGACAGGGGGCCGAGAGACCCAGTACTTC.

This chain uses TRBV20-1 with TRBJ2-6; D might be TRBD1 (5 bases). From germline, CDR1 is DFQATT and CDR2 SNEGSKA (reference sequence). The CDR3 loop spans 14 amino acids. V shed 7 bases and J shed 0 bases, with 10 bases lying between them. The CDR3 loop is CSVSRDSGANVLTF. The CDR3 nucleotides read TGCAGTGTCTCCAGGGACTCTGGGGCCAACGTCCTGACTTTC.

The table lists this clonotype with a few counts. The CDR3 bases are TGCAGTGCTAGAGAGGGGAAGGATACGCAGTATTTT. Amino acid sequence: CSAREGKDTQYF. The chain links TRBV20-1 to TRBJ2-3; D uncertain. Germline-derived CDR1 and CDR2 are DFQATT and SNEGSKA (reference sequence). The CDR3 totals 12 residues. The V gene lost 0 bases and the J gene lost 6 bases, with 7 bases spanning the gap.

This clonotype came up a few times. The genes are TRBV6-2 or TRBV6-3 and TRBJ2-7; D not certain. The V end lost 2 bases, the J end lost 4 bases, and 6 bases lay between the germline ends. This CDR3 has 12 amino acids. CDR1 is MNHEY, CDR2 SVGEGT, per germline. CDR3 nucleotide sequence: TGTGCCAGCAGTTACGTTCCATACGAGCAGTACTTC. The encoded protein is CASSYVPYEQYF.

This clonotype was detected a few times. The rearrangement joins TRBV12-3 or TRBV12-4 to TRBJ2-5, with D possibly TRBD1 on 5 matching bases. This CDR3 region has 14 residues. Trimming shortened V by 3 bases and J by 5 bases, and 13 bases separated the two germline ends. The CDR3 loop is CASSLGPTGETQYF. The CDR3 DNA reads TGTGCCAGCAGTTTGGGGCCTACCGGGGAGACCCAGTACTTC.

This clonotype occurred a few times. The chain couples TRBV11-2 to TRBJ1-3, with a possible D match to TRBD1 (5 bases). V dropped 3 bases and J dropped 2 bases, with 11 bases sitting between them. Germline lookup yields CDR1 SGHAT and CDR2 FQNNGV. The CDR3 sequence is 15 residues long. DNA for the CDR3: TGTGCCAGCAGCTTCGAATCGGGGGCTGGAAACACCATATATTTT. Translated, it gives CASSFESGAGNTIYF.

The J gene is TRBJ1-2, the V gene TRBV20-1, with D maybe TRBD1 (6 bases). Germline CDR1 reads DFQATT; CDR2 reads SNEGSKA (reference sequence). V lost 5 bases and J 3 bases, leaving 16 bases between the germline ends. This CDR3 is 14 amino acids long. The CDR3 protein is CSALQGFSDYGYTF. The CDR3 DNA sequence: TGCAGTGCTTTACAGGGATTTAGCGACTATGGCTACACCTTC.

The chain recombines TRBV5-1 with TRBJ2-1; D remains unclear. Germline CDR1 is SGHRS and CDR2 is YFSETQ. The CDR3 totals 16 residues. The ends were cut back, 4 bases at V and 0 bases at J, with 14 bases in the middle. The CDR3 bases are TGCGCCAGCAGCCTGTTTGTAACGAGCTCCTACAATGAGCAGTTCTTC. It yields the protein CASSLFVTSSYNEQFF.

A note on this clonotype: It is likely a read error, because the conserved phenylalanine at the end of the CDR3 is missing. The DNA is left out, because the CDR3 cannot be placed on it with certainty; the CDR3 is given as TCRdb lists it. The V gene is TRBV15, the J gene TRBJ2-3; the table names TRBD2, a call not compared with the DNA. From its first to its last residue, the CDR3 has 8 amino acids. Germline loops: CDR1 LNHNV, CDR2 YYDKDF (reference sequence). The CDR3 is CATSRGLS.

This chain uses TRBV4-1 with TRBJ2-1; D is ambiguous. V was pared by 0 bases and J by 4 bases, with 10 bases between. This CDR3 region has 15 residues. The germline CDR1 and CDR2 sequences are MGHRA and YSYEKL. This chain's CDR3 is CASSQESEFYNEQFF. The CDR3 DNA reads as TGCGCCAGCAGCCAAGAATCAGAATTTTACAATGAGCAGTTCTTC.

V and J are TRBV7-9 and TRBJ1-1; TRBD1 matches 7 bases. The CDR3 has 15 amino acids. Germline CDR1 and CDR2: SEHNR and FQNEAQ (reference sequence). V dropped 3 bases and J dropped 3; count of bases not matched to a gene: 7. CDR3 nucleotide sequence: TGTGCCAGCAGCTTCCTACAGGGGAGTGACACTGAAGCTTTCTTT. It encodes CASSFLQGSDTEAFF.

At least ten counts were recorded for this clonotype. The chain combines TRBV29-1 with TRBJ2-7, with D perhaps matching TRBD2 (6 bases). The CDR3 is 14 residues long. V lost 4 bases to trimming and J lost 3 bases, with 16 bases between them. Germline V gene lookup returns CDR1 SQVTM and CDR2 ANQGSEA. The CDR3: CSVGPAEGIYEQYF. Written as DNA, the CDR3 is TGCAGCGTTGGACCCGCGGAGGGGATCTACGAGCAGTACTTC.

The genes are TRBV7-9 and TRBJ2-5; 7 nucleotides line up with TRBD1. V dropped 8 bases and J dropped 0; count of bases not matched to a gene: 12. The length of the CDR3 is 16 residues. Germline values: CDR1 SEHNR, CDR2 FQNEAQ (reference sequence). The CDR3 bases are TGTGCCAGCGCTGGGACATCCAGGGGGTACCAAGAGACCCAGTACTTC. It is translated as CASAGTSRGYQETQYF.

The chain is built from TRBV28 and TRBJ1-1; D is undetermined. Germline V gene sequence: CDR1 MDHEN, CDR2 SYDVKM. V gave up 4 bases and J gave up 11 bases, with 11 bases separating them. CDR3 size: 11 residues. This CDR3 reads CASSSSRRAFF. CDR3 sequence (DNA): TGTGCCAGCAGTTCCTCACGGAGGGCTTTCTTT.

CDR3 sequence (DNA): TGTGCCAGCAGTTTACGGGTCCTGCTGCTTGGACAGGTCATGACTGAGCAGTACTTC. Encoded protein: CASSLRVLLLGQVMTEQYF. The chain carries TRBV2 and TRBJ2-7; 7 nucleotides line up with TRBD1. This CDR3 comprises 19 residues. The trim removed 5 bases at V and 7 bases at J, leaving 26 bases unmatched. The V gene's germline CDR1 is SNHLY and CDR2 FYNNEI.

The DNA for the CDR3 is TGCGCCAGCAGCCCGGATAGTACTAAGTCCCATGAGCAGTTCTTC. It encodes CASSPDSTKSHEQFF. This chain links TRBV5-1 with TRBJ2-1; D call uncertain. CDR1 is SGHRS and CDR2 is YFSETQ in the germline V gene. Trimming removed 4 bases from V and 8 bases from J, with 19 bases in between. The CDR3 covers 15 residues.

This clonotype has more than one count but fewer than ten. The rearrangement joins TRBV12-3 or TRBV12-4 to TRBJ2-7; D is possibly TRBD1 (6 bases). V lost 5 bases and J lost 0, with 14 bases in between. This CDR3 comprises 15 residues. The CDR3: CASSPDSLSSYEQYF. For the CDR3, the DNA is TGTGCCAGCAGTCCGGACAGCTTAAGCTCCTACGAGCAGTACTTC.

The CDR3 sequence: CASSPRTGGITETQYF. The CDR3 DNA reads TGCGCCAGCAGCCCCCGGACAGGGGGCATTACAGAGACCCAGTACTTC. The chain combines TRBV5-1 with TRBJ2-5; TRBD1 matches 11 bases. The germline V gene has CDR1 SGHRS and CDR2 YFSETQ. The CDR3 is 16 amino acids. The trim removed 4 bases at V and 4 bases at J, leaving 9 bases unmatched. Full variable domain (rest looked up from reference TRBV5-1 and TRBJ2-5): KAGVTQTPRYLIKTRGQQVTLSCSPISGHRSVSWYQQTPGQGLQFLFEYFSETQRNKGNFPGRFSGRQFSNSRSEMNVSTLELGDSALYLCASSPRTGGITETQYFGPGTRLLVL.

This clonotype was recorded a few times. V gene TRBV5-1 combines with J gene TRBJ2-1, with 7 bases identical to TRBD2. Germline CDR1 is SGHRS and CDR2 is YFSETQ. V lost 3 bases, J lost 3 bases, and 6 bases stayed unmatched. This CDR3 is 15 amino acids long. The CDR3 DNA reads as TGCGCCAGCAGCTCGAGACCGGGGGGCTACAATGAGCAGTTCTTC. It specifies CASSSRPGGYNEQFF.

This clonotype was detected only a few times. CDR3 protein: CASSARQGQETQYF. As DNA, the CDR3 is TGTGCCAGCAGCGCGAGACAGGGCCAAGAGACCCAGTACTTC. The chain links TRBV9 to TRBJ2-5; 7 positions agree with TRBD1. The length of the CDR3 is 14 residues. Germline assignment: CDR1 SGDLS and CDR2 YYNGEE. With 3 bases clipped from V and 1 base from J, the junction kept 3 bases outside the gene matches.